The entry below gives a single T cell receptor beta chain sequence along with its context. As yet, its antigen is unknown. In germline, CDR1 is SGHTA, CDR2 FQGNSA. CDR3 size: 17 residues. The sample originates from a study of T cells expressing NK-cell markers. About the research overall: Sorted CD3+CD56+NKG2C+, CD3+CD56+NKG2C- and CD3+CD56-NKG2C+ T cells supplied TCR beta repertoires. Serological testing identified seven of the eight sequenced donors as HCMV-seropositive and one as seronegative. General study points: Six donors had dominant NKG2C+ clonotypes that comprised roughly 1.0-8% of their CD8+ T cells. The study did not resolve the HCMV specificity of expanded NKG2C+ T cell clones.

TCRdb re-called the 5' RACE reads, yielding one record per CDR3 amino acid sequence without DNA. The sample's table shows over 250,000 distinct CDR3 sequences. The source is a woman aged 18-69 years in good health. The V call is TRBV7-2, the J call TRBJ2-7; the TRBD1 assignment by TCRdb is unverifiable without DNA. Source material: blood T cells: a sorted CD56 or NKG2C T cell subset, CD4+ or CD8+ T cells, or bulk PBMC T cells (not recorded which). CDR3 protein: CASSLAVLQGFIHEQYF.